This is a list of T cell receptor beta chains from one sample in a study of blood T cell repertoires in COVID-19. The repertoire was sequenced with immunoSEQ multiplex PCR; TCRdb's copy has only in-frame clones and lacks some. The table has roughly 440,000 clones, around 88% seen once. Input material: peripheral blood. These receptors all stem from a woman aged 45 to 65 with COVID-19, enrolled during active disease. Each CDR3 is given with its conserved first and last residue. Each record gives: D gene, V gene, J gene, clone size, CDR3 protein, CDR3 DNA. A D gene is named only where the DNA matches it firmly. Not all rows give a size; the values are once, few, many and, for expanded clones, a class.

D gene: TRBD1
V gene: TRBV18
J gene: TRBJ2-1
clone size: NA
CDR3 protein: CASSPDRVTYNEQFF
CDR3 DNA: TGTGCCAGCTCACCGGACAGGGTCACCTACAATGAGCAGTTCTTC

D gene: NA
V gene: TRBV30
J gene: TRBJ1-4
clone size: NA
CDR3 protein: CASTMGAGDEKLFF
CDR3 DNA: TGTGCCTCCACGATGGGGGCAGGGGATGAAAAACTGTTTTTT

D gene: TRBD1
V gene: TRBV2
J gene: TRBJ2-2
clone size: many
CDR3 protein: CASRPGQGARDTGELFF
CDR3 DNA: TGTGCCAGCAGACCGGGACAGGGGGCGCGAGACACCGGGGAGCTGTTTTTT

D gene: TRBD2
V gene: TRBV30
J gene: TRBJ2-2
clone size: NA
CDR3 protein: CAWTLEASGATGELFF
CDR3 DNA: TGTGCCTGGACCCTCGAGGCTAGCGGGGCCACCGGGGAGCTGTTTTTT

D gene: TRBD2
V gene: TRBV5-6
J gene: TRBJ2-3
clone size: NA
CDR3 protein: CASSTALRLADTDTQYF
CDR3 DNA: TGTGCCAGCAGCACCGCCCTTCGACTAGCTGACACAGATACGCAGTATTTT

D gene: NA
V gene: TRBV2
J gene: TRBJ1-4
clone size: once
CDR3 protein: CASSDIDRPNEKLFF
CDR3 DNA: TGTGCCAGCAGTGATATAGACAGACCTAATGAAAAACTGTTTTTT

D gene: NA
V gene: TRBV10-3
J gene: TRBJ1-1
clone size: few
CDR3 protein: CASTGSENTEAFF
CDR3 DNA: TGTGCCAGTACAGGGTCGGAGAACACTGAAGCTTTCTTT

D gene: NA
V gene: TRBV11-2
J gene: TRBJ2-3
clone size: NA
CDR3 protein: CASSRTGKFTDTQYF
CDR3 DNA: TGTGCCAGCAGCCGCACCGGGAAGTTCACAGATACGCAGTATTTT

D gene: NA
V gene: TRBV29-1
J gene: TRBJ1-5
clone size: NA
CDR3 protein: CSAQGSNQPQHF
CDR3 DNA: TGCAGCGCCCAGGGAAGCAATCAGCCCCAGCATTTT

D gene: NA
V gene: TRBV5-5
J gene: TRBJ2-2
clone size: NA
CDR3 protein: CASSFQSNTGELFF
CDR3 DNA: TGTGCCAGCAGCTTTCAGTCGAACACCGGGGAGCTGTTTTTT

D gene: NA
V gene: TRBV7-2
J gene: TRBJ1-5
clone size: NA
CDR3 protein: CASSLLGGGRPQHF
CDR3 DNA: TGTGCCAGCAGCTTATTAGGCGGGGGGAGGCCCCAGCATTTT

D gene: NA
V gene: TRBV30
J gene: TRBJ1-1
clone size: NA
CDR3 protein: CALMGGGTEAFF
CDR3 DNA: TGTGCCCTCATGGGGGGGGGCACTGAAGCTTTCTTT

D gene: TRBD1
V gene: TRBV5-1
J gene: TRBJ1-1
clone size: NA
CDR3 protein: CASSPRGQGYLNTEAFF
CDR3 DNA: TGCGCCAGCAGCCCTCGGGGACAGGGCTACTTGAACACTGAAGCTTTCTTT

D gene: TRBD2
V gene: TRBV24-1
J gene: TRBJ2-5
clone size: NA
CDR3 protein: CATSDFTGTSQETQYF
CDR3 DNA: TGTGCCACCAGTGATTTTACCGGGACTAGTCAAGAGACCCAGTACTTC

D gene: TRBD2
V gene: TRBV14
J gene: TRBJ2-1
clone size: NA
CDR3 protein: CASSLPLADEQFF
CDR3 DNA: TGTGCCAGCAGCCTCCCCCTAGCGGATGAGCAGTTCTTC

D gene: NA
V gene: TRBV5-1
J gene: TRBJ1-2
clone size: NA
CDR3 protein: CASSLGGGRNYGYTF
CDR3 DNA: TGCGCCAGCAGCTTGGGCGGGGGAAGGAACTATGGCTACACCTTC

D gene: NA
V gene: TRBV28
J gene: TRBJ1-5
clone size: NA
CDR3 protein: CASTGGNQPQHF
CDR3 DNA: TGTGCCAGCACTGGAGGCAATCAGCCCCAGCATTTT

D gene: NA
V gene: TRBV3-1/TRBV3-2
J gene: TRBJ1-1
clone size: NA
CDR3 protein: CASSQDDSDNTEAFF
CDR3 DNA: TGTGCCAGCAGCCAGGACGACAGCGATAACACTGAAGCTTTCTTT

D gene: TRBD1
V gene: TRBV5-1
J gene: TRBJ1-4
clone size: NA
CDR3 protein: CASSPTGGNEKLFF
CDR3 DNA: TGCGCCAGCAGCCCGACAGGGGGTAATGAAAAACTGTTTTTT

D gene: NA
V gene: TRBV7-3
J gene: TRBJ1-2
clone size: NA
CDR3 protein: CASSITRDHGYTF
CDR3 DNA: TGTGCCAGCAGCATTACACGGGATCATGGCTACACCTTC

D gene: TRBD1
V gene: TRBV5-1
J gene: TRBJ1-2
clone size: NA
CDR3 protein: CASSPDRGNYGYTF
CDR3 DNA: TGCGCCAGCAGCCCCGACAGGGGCAACTATGGCTACACCTTC

D gene: TRBD1
V gene: TRBV5-1
J gene: TRBJ1-2
clone size: few
CDR3 protein: CASSLAGQGALLHGYTF
CDR3 DNA: TGCGCCAGCAGCTTGGCGGGACAGGGGGCGCTTCTTCATGGCTACACCTTC

D gene: NA
V gene: TRBV3-1/TRBV3-2
J gene: TRBJ1-3
clone size: NA
CDR3 protein: CASSQASRGNTIYF
CDR3 DNA: TGTGCCAGCAGCCAAGCCAGCCGGGGGAACACCATATATTTT

D gene: NA
V gene: TRBV28
J gene: TRBJ2-7
clone size: many
CDR3 protein: CASTTPDSYEQYF
CDR3 DNA: TGTGCCAGCACAACCCCCGACAGTTACGAGCAGTACTTC

D gene: NA
V gene: TRBV9
J gene: TRBJ1-6
clone size: few
CDR3 protein: CASSSGDRLGSPLHF
CDR3 DNA: TGTGCCAGCAGCAGCGGTGACAGGTTAGGTTCACCCCTCCACTTT

D gene: NA
V gene: TRBV6-6
J gene: TRBJ1-1
clone size: NA
CDR3 protein: CASRPGGRTEAFF
CDR3 DNA: TGTGCCAGCAGACCCGGGGGGAGGACTGAAGCTTTCTTT

D gene: NA
V gene: TRBV19
J gene: TRBJ1-4
clone size: once
CDR3 protein: CASSIGSGRGDEKLFF
CDR3 DNA: TGTGCCAGTAGTATTGGGTCGGGCAGGGGTGATGAAAAACTGTTTTTT

D gene: NA
V gene: TRBV3-1/TRBV3-2
J gene: TRBJ2-7
clone size: NA
CDR3 protein: CASSQRGSYEQYF
CDR3 DNA: TGTGCCAGCAGCCAAAGGGGGAGCTACGAGCAGTACTTC

D gene: TRBD2
V gene: TRBV5-6
J gene: TRBJ2-7
clone size: NA
CDR3 protein: CASSWGSGGYEQYF
CDR3 DNA: TGTGCCAGCAGCTGGGGTAGCGGGGGCTACGAGCAGTACTTC

D gene: NA
V gene: TRBV5-1
J gene: TRBJ1-1
clone size: NA
CDR3 protein: CASSLGWGQEAFF
CDR3 DNA: TGCGCCAGCAGCTTGGGGTGGGGGCAGGAAGCTTTCTTT

D gene: NA
V gene: TRBV30
J gene: TRBJ1-2
clone size: NA
CDR3 protein: CAWSVEANYGYTF
CDR3 DNA: TGTGCCTGGAGTGTTGAGGCAAACTATGGCTACACCTTC

D gene: TRBD2
V gene: TRBV4-2
J gene: TRBJ2-7
clone size: NA
CDR3 protein: CASSQERRGVPYEQYF
CDR3 DNA: TGTGCCAGCAGCCAAGAAAGGCGGGGGGTGCCCTACGAGCAGTACTTC

D gene: NA
V gene: TRBV29-1
J gene: TRBJ1-1
clone size: NA
CDR3 protein: CSSWEGSTEAFF
CDR3 DNA: TGCAGCTCTTGGGAAGGGAGCACTGAAGCTTTCTTT

D gene: TRBD2
V gene: TRBV2
J gene: TRBJ2-7
clone size: NA
CDR3 protein: CASSEAERGRGGEQYF
CDR3 DNA: TGTGCCAGCAGTGAAGCGGAGCGGGGGAGAGGGGGCGAGCAGTACTTC

D gene: NA
V gene: TRBV29-1
J gene: TRBJ1-1
clone size: NA
CDR3 protein: CSVAKSWATEAFF
CDR3 DNA: TGCAGCGTTGCAAAATCATGGGCCACTGAAGCTTTCTTT

D gene: NA
V gene: TRBV6-4
J gene: TRBJ2-4
clone size: NA
CDR3 protein: CASSVEGHLAKNIQYF
CDR3 DNA: TGTGCCAGCAGTGTAGAGGGACACCTAGCCAAAAACATTCAGTACTTC

D gene: TRBD1
V gene: TRBV30
J gene: TRBJ1-6
clone size: once
CDR3 protein: CAWSGKTGDNSPLHF
CDR3 DNA: TGTGCCTGGAGTGGTAAGACAGGGGATAATTCACCCCTCCACTTT

D gene: NA
V gene: TRBV27
J gene: TRBJ2-3
clone size: NA
CDR3 protein: CASSSGLPPETDTQYF
CDR3 DNA: TGTGCCAGCAGTTCGGGACTTCCCCCCGAGACAGATACGCAGTATTTT